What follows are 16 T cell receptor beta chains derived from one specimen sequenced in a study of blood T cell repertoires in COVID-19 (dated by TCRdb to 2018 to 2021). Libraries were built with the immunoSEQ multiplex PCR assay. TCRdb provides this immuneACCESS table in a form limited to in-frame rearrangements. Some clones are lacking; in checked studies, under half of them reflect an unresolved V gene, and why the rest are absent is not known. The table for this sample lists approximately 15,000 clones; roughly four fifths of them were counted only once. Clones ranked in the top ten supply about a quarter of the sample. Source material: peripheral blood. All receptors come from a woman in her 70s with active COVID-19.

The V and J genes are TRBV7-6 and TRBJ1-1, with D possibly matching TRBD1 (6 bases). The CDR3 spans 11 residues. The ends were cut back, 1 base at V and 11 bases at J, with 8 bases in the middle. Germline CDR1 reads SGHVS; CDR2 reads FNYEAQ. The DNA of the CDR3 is TGTGCCAGCAGCTTAGACAGGGTGGCTTTCTTT. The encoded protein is CASSLDRVAFF. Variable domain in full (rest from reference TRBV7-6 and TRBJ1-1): GAGVSQSPRYKVTKRGQDVALRCDPISGHVSLYWYRQALGQGPEFLTYFNYEAQQDKSGLPNDRFSAERPEGSISTLTIQRTEQRDSAMYRCASSLDRVAFFGQGTRLTVV.

The CDR3 DNA sequence: TGTGCCAGTAGTGGGGCGGGGGATACTGAAGCTTTCTTT. It encodes CASSGAGDTEAFF. The chain has TRBV19 and TRBJ1-1; D may be TRBD1 (5 bases). V lost 5 bases and J lost 5, with 12 bases in between. Germline CDR1 LNHDA, CDR2 SQIVND (reference sequence). This CDR3 contains 13 residues.

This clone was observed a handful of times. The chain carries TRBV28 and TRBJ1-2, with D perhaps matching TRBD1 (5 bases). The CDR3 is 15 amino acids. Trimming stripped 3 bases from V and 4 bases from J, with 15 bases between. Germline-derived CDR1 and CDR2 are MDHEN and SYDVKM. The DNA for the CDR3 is TGTGCCAGCAGTTTCACGGGGGGTGGTAGCTATGGCTACACCTTC. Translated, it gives CASSFTGGGSYGYTF.

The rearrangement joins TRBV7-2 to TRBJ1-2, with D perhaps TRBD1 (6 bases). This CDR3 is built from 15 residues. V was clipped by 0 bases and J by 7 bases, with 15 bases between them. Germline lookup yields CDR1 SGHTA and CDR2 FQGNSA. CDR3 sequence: CASSLAHRDGVGYTF. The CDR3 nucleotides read TGTGCCAGCAGCTTAGCGCACAGGGACGGGGTTGGCTACACCTTC.

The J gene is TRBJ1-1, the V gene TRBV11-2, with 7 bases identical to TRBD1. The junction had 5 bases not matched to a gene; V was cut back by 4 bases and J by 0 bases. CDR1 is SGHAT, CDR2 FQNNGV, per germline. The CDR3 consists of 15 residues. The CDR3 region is CASSSRDSVNTEAFF. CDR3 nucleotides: TGTGCCAGCAGCTCCCGGGACAGCGTGAACACTGAAGCTTTCTTT.

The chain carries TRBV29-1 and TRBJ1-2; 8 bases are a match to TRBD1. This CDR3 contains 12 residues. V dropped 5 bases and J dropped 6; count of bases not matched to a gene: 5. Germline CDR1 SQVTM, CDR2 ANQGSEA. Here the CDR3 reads CSVRQGLDGYTF. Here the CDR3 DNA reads TGCAGCGTTAGACAGGGGTTGGATGGCTACACCTTC.

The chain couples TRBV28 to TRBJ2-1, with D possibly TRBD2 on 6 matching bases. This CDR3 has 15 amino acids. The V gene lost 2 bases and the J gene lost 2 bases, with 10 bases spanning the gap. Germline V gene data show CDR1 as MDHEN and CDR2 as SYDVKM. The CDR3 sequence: CASSLGTLTYNEQFF. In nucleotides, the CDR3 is TGTGCCAGCAGTTTAGGGACTCTTACCTACAATGAGCAGTTCTTC.

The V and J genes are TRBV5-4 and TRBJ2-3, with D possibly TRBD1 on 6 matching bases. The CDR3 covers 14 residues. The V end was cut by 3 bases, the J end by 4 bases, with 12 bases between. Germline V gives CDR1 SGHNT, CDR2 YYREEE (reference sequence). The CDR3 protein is CASSYRTAPDTQYF. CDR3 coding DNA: TGTGCCAGCAGCTACCGGACAGCTCCAGATACGCAGTATTTT.

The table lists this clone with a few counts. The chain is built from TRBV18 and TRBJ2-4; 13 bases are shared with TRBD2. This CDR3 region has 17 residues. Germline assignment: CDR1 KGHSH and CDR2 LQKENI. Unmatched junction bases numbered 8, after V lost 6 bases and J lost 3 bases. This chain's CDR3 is CASSRTSGSKVKNIQYF. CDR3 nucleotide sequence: TGTGCCAGCTCGCGGACTAGCGGGAGTAAGGTCAAAAACATTCAGTACTTC.

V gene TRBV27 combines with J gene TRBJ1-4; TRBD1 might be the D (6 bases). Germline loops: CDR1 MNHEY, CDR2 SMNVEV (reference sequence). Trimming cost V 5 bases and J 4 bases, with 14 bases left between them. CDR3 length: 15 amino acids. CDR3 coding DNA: TGTGCCAGCAGTCCCGGGAGGGGGTATAATGAAAAACTGTTTTTT. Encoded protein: CASSPGRGYNEKLFF.

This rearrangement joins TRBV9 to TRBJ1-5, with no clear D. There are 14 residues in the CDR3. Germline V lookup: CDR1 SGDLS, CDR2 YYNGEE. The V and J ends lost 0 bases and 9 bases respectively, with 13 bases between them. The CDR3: CASSVAEGKGPQHF. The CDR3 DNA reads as TGTGCCAGCAGCGTAGCGGAGGGAAAGGGGCCCCAGCATTTT.

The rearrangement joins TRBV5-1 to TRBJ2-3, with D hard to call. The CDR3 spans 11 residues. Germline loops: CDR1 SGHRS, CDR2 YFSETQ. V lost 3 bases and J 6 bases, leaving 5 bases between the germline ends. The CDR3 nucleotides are TGCGCCAGCAGCTCGTCCGATACGCAGTATTTT. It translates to CASSSSDTQYF. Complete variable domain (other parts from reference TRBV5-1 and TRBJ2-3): KAGVTQTPRYLIKTRGQQVTLSCSPISGHRSVSWYQQTPGQGLQFLFEYFSETQRNKGNFPGRFSGRQFSNSRSEMNVSTLELGDSALYLCASSSSDTQYFGPGTRLTVL.

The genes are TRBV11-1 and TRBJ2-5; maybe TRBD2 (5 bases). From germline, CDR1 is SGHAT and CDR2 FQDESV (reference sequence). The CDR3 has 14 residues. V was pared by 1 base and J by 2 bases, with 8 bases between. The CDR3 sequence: CASSLGRLQETQYF. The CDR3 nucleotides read TGTGCCAGCAGCTTAGGCCGACTACAAGAGACCCAGTACTTC. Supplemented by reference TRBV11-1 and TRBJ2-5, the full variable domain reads EAEVAQSPRYKITEKSQAVAFWCDPISGHATLYWYRQILGQGPELLVQFQDESVVDDSQLPKDRFSAERLKGVDSTLKIQPAELGDSAMYLCASSLGRLQETQYFGPGTRLLVL.

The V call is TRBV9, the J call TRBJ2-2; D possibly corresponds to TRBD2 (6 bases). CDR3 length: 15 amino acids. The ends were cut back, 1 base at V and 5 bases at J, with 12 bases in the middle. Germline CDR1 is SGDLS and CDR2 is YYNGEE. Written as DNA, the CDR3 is TGTGCCAGCAGCGTATTGGCCGCGGGGACCGGGGAGCTGTTTTTT. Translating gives CASSVLAAGTGELFF.

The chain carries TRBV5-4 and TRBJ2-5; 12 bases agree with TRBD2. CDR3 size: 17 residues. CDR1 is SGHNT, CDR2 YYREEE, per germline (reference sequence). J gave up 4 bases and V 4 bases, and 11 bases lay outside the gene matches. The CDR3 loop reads CASSPAGLAGGVETQYF. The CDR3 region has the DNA TGTGCCAGCAGCCCAGCCGGGCTAGCGGGAGGGGTAGAGACCCAGTACTTC.

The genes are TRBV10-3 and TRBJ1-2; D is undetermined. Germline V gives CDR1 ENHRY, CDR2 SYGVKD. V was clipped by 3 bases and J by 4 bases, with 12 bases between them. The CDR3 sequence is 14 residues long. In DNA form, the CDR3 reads TGTGCCATCAGTGACGGACTGTTAAGCTATGGCTACACCTTC. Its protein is CAISDGLLSYGYTF.